Below are 3 T cell receptor beta chains sequenced from a single sample in a study of CD8 T cells in ankylosing spondylitis (dated by TCRdb to 2017 to 2019). Libraries were prepared through 5' RACE. This sample was sequenced with an Illumina HiSeq 2500. TCRdb trimmed public reads at Q25 via fastp, called clones via MiXCR and kept in-frame beta chains. Here each entry gathers all rows of one CDR3 protein and keeps the most common genes and DNA. The sample includes about 250,000 distinct CDR3 sequences, with 20% to 30% observed a single time. The ten largest clones capture approximately 0.61% of the sample. Sequencing was carried out using blood, either unsorted or a sorted T cell fraction (not recorded which). Source of these receptors: a male donor with ankylosing spondylitis or in good health (not recorded which).

The chain employs TRBV12-3 or TRBV12-4 and TRBJ2-1; no clear D gene. The CDR3 contains 13 residues. Trimming cost V 6 bases and J 9 bases, with 15 bases left between them. The CDR3 here is CASSQSPPGEQFF. The CDR3 DNA sequence: TGTGCCAGCAGCCAAAGTCCCCCCGGTGAGCAGTTCTTC.

This clonotype was observed at least ten times. V usage is TRBV20-1 and J usage is TRBJ2-5; D possibly corresponds to TRBD2 (6 bases). The CDR3 has 12 residues. CDR1 is DFQATT and CDR2 is SNEGSKA in the germline V gene (reference sequence). V was trimmed by 3 bases and J by 4 bases, leaving 9 bases between them. The CDR3 bases are TGCAGTGCTAGGTCGGGGGTAGAGACCCAGTACTTC. Translation gives CSARSGVETQYF.

The chain carries TRBV20-1 and TRBJ2-3, with 8 bases matching TRBD2. The germline gives CDR1 DFQATT, CDR2 SNEGSKA (reference sequence). The CDR3 has 15 amino acids. The J segment lost 0 bases and the V segment lost 1 base, leaving 3 bases of the junction unmatched. The CDR3 here is CSARAGGESTDTQYF. CDR3 bases: TGCAGTGCTAGAGCCGGGGGGGAAAGCACAGATACGCAGTATTTT.